This T cell receptor beta chain was captured in a study of blood T cell repertoires in COVID-19. The wider study: Sites in the United States, Italy and Spain provided acute and convalescent COVID-19 samples.

CDR1 and CDR2 from the germline V gene are SNHLY and FYNNEI. Trimming left V 6 bases short and J 7 bases short, with 14 bases between. CDR3 length equals 13 residues. The data were produced by immunoSEQ multiplex PCR, yet TCRdb's version contains in-frame clones alone and is incomplete. The sample consists of about 110,000 clones, about four fifths of them appearing once. The material sequenced was peripheral blood. The origin of this receptor is a woman aged 65 to 85 with acute or convalescent COVID-19. J is TRBJ2-3 and V is TRBV2; D might be TRBD2 (6 bases). The CDR3 DNA is TGTGCCAGCAGCCGGGACTTCTCGAATACGCAGTATTTT. Protein sequence: CASSRDFSNTQYF.